Many counts were recorded for the clone carrying this TCR beta chain. Its antigen is undetermined. The data belong to a study of T cells in Graves' hyperthyroidism and ophthalmopathy. Overall study results and limits: The model predicted ophthalmopathy a median around six months before onset. The blood repertoire included most of the expanded thyroid clonotypes above 0.001.

Approximately 9.3 ml of fresh peripheral blood supplied the PBMCs. Amplified TCR beta CDR3 regions came from RNA transcripts. HTBI primers drove first-round RT-PCR of the TCR CDR3. One entry per CDR3 protein, called by TCRdb with MiXCR from the multiplex PCR reads. The sample carries a few hundred thousand distinct CDR3 sequences, roughly 14% recorded once. Germline V gene data show CDR1 as LNHDA and CDR2 as SQIVND (reference sequence). The CDR3 has 15 residues. V was shortened by 1 base and J by 5 bases, with 11 bases between the two germline ends. Sample: blood. This clonotype was obtained from a woman between 40 and 50 years old with Graves' hyperthyroidism that later progressed to Graves' ophthalmopathy. The chain employs TRBV19 and TRBJ2-2; no clear D gene. The CDR3 sequence is CASSIASWGTGELFF. The CDR3 DNA is TGTGCCAGTAGTATAGCCTCGTGGGGTACCGGGGAGCTGTTTTTT. The full variable domain, rest sourced from reference TRBV19 and TRBJ2-2, is DGGITQSPKYLFRKEGQNVTLSCEQNLNHDAMYWYRQDPGQGLRLIYYSQIVNDFQKGDIAEGYSVSREKKESFPLTVTSAQKNPTAFYLCASSIASWGTGELFFGEGSRLTVL.